The entry below gives a single T cell receptor beta chain sequence along with its context. Its matching antigen is unknown. The CDR3 is 14 amino acids. The V and J ends lost 5 bases and 4 bases respectively, with 18 bases between them. The germline gives CDR1 SQVTM, CDR2 ANQGSEA. These data are taken from a study of cytomegalovirus exposure and HLA in healthy donors. General study points: With high specificity and sensitivity, the classifier reportedly diagnosed cytomegalovirus status.

The PCR used 60 Vbeta and 13 Jbeta primers. Sequencing was performed with immunoSEQ multiplex PCR; in TCRdb, only in-frame clones are kept and a portion is missing. This sample has about 94,000 clones, with about four fifths found just once. The sample consisted of PBMCs. The gene calls are TRBV29-1 and TRBJ2-7; D possibly corresponds to TRBD1 (6 bases). This TCR was sampled from a woman in her 40s in good health and CMV-seronegative. The DNA of the CDR3 is TGCAGCGTTAACAGACAGGACCTACCTTACGAGCAGTACTTC. Protein sequence: CSVNRQDLPYEQYF.